Sequencing of this T cell receptor beta chain was carried out in a study of T cell responses to AZD1222 COVID-19 vaccine. Study results and limitations: Clonal diversity was possibly underestimated, and white British individuals and females predominated among donors.

Some clones are missing from TCRdb's copy, which holds only in-frame ones; the method was immunoSEQ multiplex PCR. The table records roughly 150,000 clones, just under 95% of them present only once. The CDR3 runs to 15 residues. V lost 4 bases to trimming and J lost 3 bases, with 14 bases between them. Germline values: CDR1 KGHSY, CDR2 FQNENV. On this clone: Its antigen is unidentified.

The sequence came from an adult in good health. Specimen: peripheral blood, collected on day 0 of AZD1222 vaccination. This chain links TRBV16 with TRBJ2-3; perhaps TRBD2 as D (6 bases). CDR3 in amino acids: CASSPGGSPTDTQYF. Here the CDR3 DNA reads TGTGCCAGCAGCCCCGGAGGGTCCCCTACAGATACGCAGTATTTT.